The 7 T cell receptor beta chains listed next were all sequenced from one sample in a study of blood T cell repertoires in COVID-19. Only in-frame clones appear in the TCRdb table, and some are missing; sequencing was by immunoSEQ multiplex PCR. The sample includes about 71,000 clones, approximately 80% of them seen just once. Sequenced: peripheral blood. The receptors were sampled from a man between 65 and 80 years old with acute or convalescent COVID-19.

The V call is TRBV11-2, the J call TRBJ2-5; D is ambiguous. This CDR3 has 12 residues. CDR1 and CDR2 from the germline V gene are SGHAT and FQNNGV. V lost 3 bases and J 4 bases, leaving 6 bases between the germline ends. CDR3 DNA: TGTGCCAGCAGCTTGGGCGTAGAGACCCAGTACTTC. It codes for CASSLGVETQYF. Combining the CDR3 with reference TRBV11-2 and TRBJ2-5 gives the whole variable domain EAGVAQSPRYKIIEKRQSVAFWCNPISGHATLYWYQQILGQGPKLLIQFQNNGVVDDSQLPKDRFSAERLKGVDSTLKIQPAKLEDSAVYLCASSLGVETQYFGPGTRLLVL.

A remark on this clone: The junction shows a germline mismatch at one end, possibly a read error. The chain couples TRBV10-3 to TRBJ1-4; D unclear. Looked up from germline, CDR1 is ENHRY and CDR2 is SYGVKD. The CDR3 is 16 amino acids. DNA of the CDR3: TGTGCCATCAGTGAGTCGATGTGGTCAACAAATGAAAAACTGTTTTTT. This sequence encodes CAISESMWSTNEKLFF.

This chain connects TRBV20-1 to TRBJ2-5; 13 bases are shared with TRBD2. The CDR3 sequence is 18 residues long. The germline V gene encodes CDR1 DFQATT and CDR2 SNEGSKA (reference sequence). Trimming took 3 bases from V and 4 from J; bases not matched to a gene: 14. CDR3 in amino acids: CSASPGLAGAGERETQYF. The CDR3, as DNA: TGCAGTGCTAGTCCCGGACTAGCGGGAGCGGGAGAGCGAGAGACCCAGTACTTC.

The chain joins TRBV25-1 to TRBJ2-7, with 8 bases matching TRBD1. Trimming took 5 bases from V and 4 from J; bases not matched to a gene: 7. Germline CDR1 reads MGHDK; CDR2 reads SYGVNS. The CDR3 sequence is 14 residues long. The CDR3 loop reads CASSSGRGHYEQYF. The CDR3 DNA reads TGTGCCAGCAGTTCGGGCAGGGGGCATTACGAGCAGTACTTC.

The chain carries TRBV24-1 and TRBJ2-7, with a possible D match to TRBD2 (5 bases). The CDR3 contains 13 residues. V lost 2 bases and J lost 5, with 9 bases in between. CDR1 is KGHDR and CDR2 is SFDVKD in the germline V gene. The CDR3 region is CATSDSVEDEQYF. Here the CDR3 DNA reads TGTGCCACCAGTGATTCCGTGGAGGACGAGCAGTACTTC.

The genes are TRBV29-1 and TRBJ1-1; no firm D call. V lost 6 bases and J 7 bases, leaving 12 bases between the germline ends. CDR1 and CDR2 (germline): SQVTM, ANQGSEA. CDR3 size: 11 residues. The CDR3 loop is CSVRRHLEAFF. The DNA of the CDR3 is TGCAGCGTCCGAAGACACCTTGAAGCTTTCTTT.

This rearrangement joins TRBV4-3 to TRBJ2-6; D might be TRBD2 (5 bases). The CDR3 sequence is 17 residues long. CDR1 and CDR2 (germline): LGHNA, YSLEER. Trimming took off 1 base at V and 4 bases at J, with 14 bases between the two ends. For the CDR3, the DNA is TGCGCCAGCAGCCAAGGGACTCCTCCTTGGGGGGCCAACGTCCTGACTTTC. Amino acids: CASSQGTPPWGANVLTF.